These T cell receptor beta chains were read from a single sample in a study of CD8+CD57+ T cells in acquired aplastic anemia. TCRdb reanalysed the reads using MiXCR and keeps one entry per CDR3 protein. Seen here are 200,000 to 250,000 distinct CDR3 sequences, 34% observed once, and the top ten hold 0.9% to 1.2%. Sequencing was carried out using sorted CD4+, CD8+, or CD8+CD57+ T cells (not recorded which) from PBMCs. These receptors were obtained from a human donor in good health, serving as a control. Both conserved end residues are part of each CDR3. A D gene is named only where the DNA matches it firmly. Size is stated for part of the rows, as once, few or many counts, or as a class when the clone is expanded.

j_gene	d_gene	v_gene	abundance	CDR3nt	CDR3aa
TRBJ1-2	TRBD1	TRBV5-1	many	TGCGCCAGCAGCTGGGAGGGGGCAGGTGGCTACACCTTC	CASSWEGAGGYTF
TRBJ2-3	NA	TRBV2	many	TGTGCCAGCAGGGGACGAATAACCGGGCCCCTACGCGCAGATACGCAGTATTTT	CASRGRITGPLRADTQYF
TRBJ2-5	NA	TRBV7-2	many	TGTGCCAGCAGCTTAGTCGCCTGGCCGAGTGAGACCCAGTACTTC	CASSLVAWPSETQYF
TRBJ2-7	TRBD2	TRBV12-3/TRBV12-4	NA	TGTGCCAGCAGTATAACTAGCGATTTCCAATACGAGCAGTACTTC	CASSITSDFQYEQYF
TRBJ2-7	TRBD2	TRBV2	few	TGTGCCAGCAACCTAGCGGGGGGCGGAACCTACGAGCAGTACTTC	CASNLAGGGTYEQYF
TRBJ1-4	TRBD1	TRBV15	NA	TGTGCCACCAGCAGAGGACAGGGATCCACAGAAAAACTGTTTTTT	CATSRGQGSTEKLFF
TRBJ1-1	NA	TRBV20-1	many	TGCAGTGCTAGAGATGGGAGGCGGAATCCTGAAGCTTTCTTT	CSARDGRRNPEAFF
TRBJ2-5	TRBD1	TRBV19	NA	TGTGCCAGTAGTATAGGAACAGGGGACCAAGAGACCCAGTACTTC	CASSIGTGDQETQYF
TRBJ1-2	NA	TRBV6-1	many	TGTGCCAGCAGCCCCTTTGGGTCGCTGACGGCTATTGGCTACACCTTC	CASSPFGSLTAIGYTF
TRBJ2-5	TRBD1	TRBV5-1	few	TGCGCCAGCGGCAACAGGGGGGAAGAGACCCAGTACTTC	CASGNRGEETQYF
TRBJ2-3	TRBD2	TRBV7-3	few	TGTGCCAGCAGGTTTCATAGCGGGGGGAACACAGATACGCAGTATTTT	CASRFHSGGNTDTQYF
TRBJ2-3	TRBD1	TRBV2	NA	TGTGCCAGCAGTCGACAGGGGAGAACAGATACGCAGTATTTT	CASSRQGRTDTQYF
TRBJ2-5	NA	TRBV2	NA	TGTGCCAGCAGTGCGGGGAGTTATAGCAATCAGCCCCAGTACTTC	CASSAGSYSNQPQYF
TRBJ1-5	NA	TRBV10-3	NA	TGTGCCATCAGTGAGTCAAGAGATCAGCCCCAGCATTTT	CAISESRDQPQHF